The present T cell receptor beta chain was sequenced within a study of blood T cells in healthy people across ages (dated by TCRdb to about 2015). For context, the study as a whole: Template switching captured roughly one uniquely barcoded TCR beta cDNA molecule per two T cells in model experiments. To track age-related changes in TCR beta repertoire diversity, the study relied on deep sequencing normalized with unique cDNA molecular identifiers. The donors were divided into four age groups: young (average approximately 17 years), middle-aged (approximately 39), aged (approximately 62) and long-lived (roughly 82). Using the same blood draw, the study looked at two additional independent replicas of 1 million unique cDNA reads for two donors, one aged 18 to 30 and the other aged 80 or older. Study-level results and caveats: Because donor CMV infection status was unknown, age-related changes in expanded clonotypes were potentially confounded. Observed TCR beta diversity per million T cells fell roughly linearly with age, and a significant reduction was already apparent by age around 40. Observed TCR beta diversity correlated strongly with the percentage of naive T cells measured by flow cytometry. Compared with the aged group, more naive CD4+ T cells, fewer expanded clones and increased TCR diversity were shown by the long-lived group, suggesting age selection. Since profiling was done on bulk unsorted PBMCs, naive and antigen-experienced compartments could not be conclusively compared. Estimates of total diversity from one million sequenced T cells were regarded as lower bounds and underestimates.

The library relied on 5' RACE. TCRdb records Illumina HiSeq 2500 as the sequencer. A second PCR of about 7 to 12 cycles was run with a J-beta primer mix and a sample-barcoded 5' primer. Each TCR beta cDNA molecule received a unique molecular identifier from a template-switch 5' adaptor carrying 12 random nucleotides. Each sample yielded at least 2.5 million CDR3-containing paired-end reads. The Mint cDNA synthesis kit, primed by a TRBC-specific oligonucleotide, was used to synthesize first-strand cDNA from all RNA. Following uracil-DNA glycosylase treatment, a first 18-cycle PCR with universal primers M1SS and BC2_uni_R was performed on all cDNA. Per the original workflow: For normalization, 1 million high-quality reads, each with a distinct molecular identifier, were randomly selected from each sample. Instead of being binned into consensus sequences, reads that shared molecular identifiers were thrown out. CDR3 identification, clonotype clustering and error correction used MiTCR with a Q25 quality threshold and the strictest error-elimination algorithm. A nonparametric unseen species model with Euler transformation was used to estimate lower-bound total TCR beta diversity. Through fastp at Q25 and MiXCR, TCRdb rebuilt clones from the public reads, retaining in-frame beta chains. Entries are consolidated by CDR3 protein sequence, retaining the most common genes and DNA. The V and J calls were not made by the authors but by TCRdb's processing. The sample records 750,000 to 850,000 distinct CDR3 sequences, roughly 25% of which are singletons. The ten largest clones represent under 4.5% of the sample.

From the cysteine through the phenylalanine, the CDR3 covers 15 amino acids. Solely the CDR3 DNA is kept, with 45 bases framed from the first base. According to the germline V gene (reference sequence), CDR1 reads MNHEY and CDR2 reads SMNVEV. Relative to germline, V is 3 bases shorter and J is 0 bases shorter, with 12 bases between their ends. The 35 to 40 donors, aged about 6 to 100 years, were systemically healthy Caucasian individuals from Russia. Each donor gave approximately 10 milliliters of peripheral blood, collected into EDTA-treated Vacutainer tubes. Ficoll-Paque density-gradient centrifugation was used to isolate PBMCs, with at least 6.5 million per sample. Total RNA was extracted from PBMCs with Trizol reagent, with at least 6 micrograms obtained per sample. The percentages of naive CD45RAhigh/CD27high T cells were determined by flow cytometry on a PBMC aliquot from every donor. Only a few counts were recorded for this clonotype. Which antigen it targets is not known. Per-nucleotide qualities are absent, and no much larger clonotype sits a single base away.

These data were also reused for a study on T cells of mothers and their children. Taken from the second paper: The donors were nine systemically healthy Caucasian individuals, made up of three mothers and their six children. cDNA synthesis consumed the entire amount of extracted RNA, loaded at approximately 1.5 ug RNA in each 15 ul reaction. Sample barcodes and 2-4 random nucleotides were added via the M1S primer in the second PCR. More than 9 million TCR beta CDR3 reads were obtained from each mother, and about 3 million reads were obtained from each child. TCR recombination output is similarly shaped by thymic selection in related and unrelated pairs, with a minor effect exerted by inherited differences. Normalized repertoire overlap was always found to be slightly, but never significantly, higher in related mother-child pairs than in unrelated mother-child pairs. Persistent microchimeric T cell clones were not detected, at a sensitivity of about 90 clones per million clonotypes. In the study, deep NGS was used to compare the TCR beta repertoires of mothers and children, and features distinguishing related mother-child pairs from unrelated individuals were sought. On average, the children were approximately 11 +/- 4 years old, while the mothers were approximately 40 +/- 4 years old. After adapter ligation with NEBNext reagents, the libraries were sequenced on Illumina HiSeq 2000 with 100+100 nt paired-end reads. Mother and child libraries were prepared a month apart and sequenced in separate runs to prevent cross-contamination. For each donor, somewhere between roughly 500,000 and 2,100,000 distinct TCR beta clonotypes were identified. Naive TCR beta clonotypes were estimated from low-frequency clonotypes matched to each donor's FACS-determined naive share, without sorting.

The receptor was derived from a boy aged 10-17 years in good health. Source material: blood. The sequence links TRBV27 to TRBJ2-7; TRBD1 is a possible D gene, resting on 6 matching bases. This receptor carries the CDR3 CASSLWGQASYEQYF. The bases read TGTGCCAGCAGTTTGTGGGGGCAGGCCTCCTACGAGCAGTACTTC.